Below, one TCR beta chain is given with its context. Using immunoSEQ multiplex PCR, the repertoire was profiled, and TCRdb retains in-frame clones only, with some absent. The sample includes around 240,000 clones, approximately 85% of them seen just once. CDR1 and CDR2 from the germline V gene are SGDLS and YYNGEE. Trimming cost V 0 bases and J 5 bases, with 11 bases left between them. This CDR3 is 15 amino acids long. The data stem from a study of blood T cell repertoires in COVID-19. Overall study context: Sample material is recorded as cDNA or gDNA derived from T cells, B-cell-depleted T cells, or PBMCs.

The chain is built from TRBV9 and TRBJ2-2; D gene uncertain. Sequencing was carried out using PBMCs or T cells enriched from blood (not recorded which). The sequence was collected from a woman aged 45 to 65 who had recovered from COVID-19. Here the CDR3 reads CASSVGAVGTGELFF. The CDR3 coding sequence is TGTGCCAGCAGCGTAGGTGCGGTGGGTACCGGGGAGCTGTTTTTT.